These 2 T cell receptor beta chains share one sample of origin, sequenced in a study of CD8+CD57+ T cells in acquired aplastic anemia. Profiles of TCR beta VDJ and CDR3 were generated from a genomic DNA template. TCRdb recomputed calls from the reads with MiXCR, one row per CDR3 protein. There are about 180,000 distinct CDR3 sequences in the sample; less than 55% occur only once, and about 2.9% lies in the top ten. Sequencing was performed on sorted CD4+, CD8+, or CD8+CD57+ T cells (not recorded which) from PBMCs. The receptors originated from a human donor in good health.

Concerning this clonotype: Sequence at one end of the junction differs from germline and may be a read error. The chain has TRBV5-1 and TRBJ1-1; possibly TRBD1 for D (5 bases). This CDR3 contains 13 residues. The germline gives CDR1 SGHRS, CDR2 YFSETQ. DNA for the CDR3: TGCGCCTCATACCCGGGGGGGACTGGTGAAACTTTCTTT. This codes for CASYPGGTGETFF.

V usage is TRBV2 and J usage is TRBJ1-2, with D perhaps TRBD1 (5 bases). From germline, CDR1 is SNHLY and CDR2 FYNNEI. Trimming left V 7 bases short and J 6 bases short, with 9 bases between. This CDR3 has 11 amino acids. The CDR3 bases are TGTGCCAGCACTATAGGGGATGGCTACACCTTC. This translates into CASTIGDGYTF. Using reference TRBV2 and TRBJ1-2 for the parts outside the CDR3, the full variable domain is EPEVTQTPSHQVTQMGQEVILRCVPISNHLYFYWYRQILGQKVEFLVSFYNNEISEKSEIFDDQFSVERPDGSNFTLKIRSTKLEDSAMYFCASTIGDGYTFGSGTRLTVV.